This T cell receptor (beta chain) was obtained from a study of long-term antiretroviral therapy in people with HIV. Overall study findings and caveats: Once patients were on ART, diversity went higher but still fell short of transplant donor controls.

At the survey level, the v3.0 immunoSEQ assay was run. Per-sample TRB depth target: about 35,000-55,000 T-cell genomes. Assay: immunoSEQ multiplex PCR; the TCRdb copy retains only in-frame clones and omits some. The sample has 35,000 to 45,000 clones, around 85% seen once. Worth noting for this clone: The target antigen is unknown.

The ends lost 4 bases at V and 2 bases at J; junction bases unmatched: 2. Germline CDR1 SGHNT, CDR2 YYREEE (reference sequence). There are 13 residues in the CDR3. Material: unsorted PBMCs, obtained 2.2 years after starting antiretroviral therapy. The J gene is TRBJ2-5, the V gene TRBV5-4, with 7 bases fitting TRBD1. The TCR originated in a young man with HIV. Written as DNA, the CDR3 is TGTGCCAGCAGCGTGGGACAGCAAGAGACCCAGTACTTC. Its translation: CASSVGQQETQYF.